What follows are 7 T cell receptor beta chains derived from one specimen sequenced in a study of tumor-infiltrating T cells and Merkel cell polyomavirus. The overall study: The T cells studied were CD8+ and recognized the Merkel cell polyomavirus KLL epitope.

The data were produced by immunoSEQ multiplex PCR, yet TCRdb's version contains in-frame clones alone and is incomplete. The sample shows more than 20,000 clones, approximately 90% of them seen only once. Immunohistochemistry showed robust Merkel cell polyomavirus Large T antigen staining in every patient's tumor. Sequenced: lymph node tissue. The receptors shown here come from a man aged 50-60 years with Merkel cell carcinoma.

The CDR3 loop is CASSQQGATDTQYF. In DNA form, the CDR3 reads TGTGCCAGCAGCCAACAGGGGGCCACAGATACGCAGTATTTT. This chain joins TRBV5-6 and TRBJ2-3; TRBD1 matches at 9 bases. Per germline, CDR1 SGHDT and CDR2 YYEEEE. Trimming removed 4 bases from V and 2 bases from J; junction bases left unmatched: 2. The CDR3 extends over 14 amino acids. The full variable domain, its missing parts supplied by reference TRBV5-6 and TRBJ2-3, is DAGVTQSPTHLIKTRGQQVTLRCSPKSGHDTVSWYQQALGQGPQFIFQYYEEEERQRGNFPDRFSGHQFPNYSSELNVNALLLGDSALYLCASSQQGATDTQYFGPGTRLTVL.

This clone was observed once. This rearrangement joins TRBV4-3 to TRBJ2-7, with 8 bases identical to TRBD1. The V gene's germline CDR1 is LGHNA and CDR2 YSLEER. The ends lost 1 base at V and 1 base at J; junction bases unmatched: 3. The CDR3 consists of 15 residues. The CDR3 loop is CASSQGRTGSYEQYF. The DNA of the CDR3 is TGCGCCAGCAGCCAAGGGCGGACAGGGTCCTACGAGCAGTACTTC.

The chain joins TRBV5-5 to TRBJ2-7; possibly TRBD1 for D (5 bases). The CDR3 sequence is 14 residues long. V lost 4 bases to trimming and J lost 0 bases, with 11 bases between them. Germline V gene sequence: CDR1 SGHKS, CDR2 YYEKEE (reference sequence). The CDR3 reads CASSRDRSSYEQYF. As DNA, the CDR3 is TGTGCCAGCAGCCGCGACAGAAGCTCCTACGAGCAGTACTTC.

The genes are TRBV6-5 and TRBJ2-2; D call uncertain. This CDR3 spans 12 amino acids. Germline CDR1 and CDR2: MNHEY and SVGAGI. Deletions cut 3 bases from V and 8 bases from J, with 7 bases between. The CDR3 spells CASSYGVGELFF. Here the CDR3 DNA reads TGTGCCAGCAGTTATGGAGTGGGGGAGCTGTTTTTT.

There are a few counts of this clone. The CDR3 nucleotides read TGCGCCAGCAGCCGCCCTTCAGGGACTGGGACTGAAGCTTTCTTT. Translated, it gives CASSRPSGTGTEAFF. The chain links TRBV5-1 to TRBJ1-1; D is possibly TRBD1 (5 bases). The CDR3 is 15 amino acids. Looked up from germline, CDR1 is SGHRS and CDR2 is YFSETQ. V lost 4 bases, J lost 5 bases, and 18 bases lay in between.

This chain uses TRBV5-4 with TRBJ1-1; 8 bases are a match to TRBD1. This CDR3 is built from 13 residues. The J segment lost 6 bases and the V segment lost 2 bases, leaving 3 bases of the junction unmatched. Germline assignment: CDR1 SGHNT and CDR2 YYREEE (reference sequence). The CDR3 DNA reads TGTGCCAGCAGCTTTCAGGGGGCGTCTGAAGCTTTCTTT. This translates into CASSFQGASEAFF.

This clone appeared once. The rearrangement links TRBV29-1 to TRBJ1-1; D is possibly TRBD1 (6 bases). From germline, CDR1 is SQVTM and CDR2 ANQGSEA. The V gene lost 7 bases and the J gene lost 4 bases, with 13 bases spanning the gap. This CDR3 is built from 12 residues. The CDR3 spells CSANRGGTEAFF. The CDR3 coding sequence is TGCAGCGCTAATAGGGGGGGCACTGAAGCTTTCTTT.